This T cell receptor beta chain is drawn from a study of OX40 agonist ivuxolimab in advanced cancers. The table lists this clone with a count of one. The CDR3 sequence is 16 residues long. Germline assignment: CDR1 MGHRA and CDR2 YSYEKL. Trimming cost V 0 bases and J 8 bases; bases outside gene matches: 8. The protocol was immunoSEQ multiplex PCR, while the TCRdb copy is restricted to in-frame clones and leaves out a portion. The table records about 82,000 clones, over 85% of them present only once. This TCR derives from an adult with an advanced solid tumor such as melanoma, head and neck, liver or kidney cancer. V gene TRBV4-1 combines with J gene TRBJ2-1; 9 nucleotides match TRBD1. The material was CD4+ or CD8+ T cells sorted from blood, obtained in a trial of the OX40 agonist ivuxolimab. In nucleotides, the CDR3 is TGCGCCAGCAGCCAAGAGGAAGGGACAGGGATCGATGAGCAGTTCTTC. Its protein product is CASSQEEGTGIDEQFF.